This TCR beta chain was obtained from a study of monozygotic twins with inflammatory bowel disease. Study results and limitations: IBD patients showed reduced TCRbeta diversity (inverse Simpson) versus healthy co-twins. Support was lacking for any single strong IBD-associated signal or clonotype.

To note about this clonotype: Its specificity is not known.

This CDR3 comprises 16 residues. Germline loops: CDR1 SGHNT, CDR2 YENEEA. Template switching added UMIs carrying a 6-nucleotide sample barcode. TCRdb reprocessed the 5' RACE reads and stores each CDR3 protein as one record, lacking DNA. In total, the table holds 200,000 to 250,000 distinct CDR3 sequences. The rearrangement links TRBV11-3 to TRBJ2-2; TCRdb returns TRBD2, unconfirmable since there is no DNA. This clonotype originated in a human donor with ulcerative colitis or Crohn's disease, or a healthy co-twin of an affected twin (not recorded which). The sequencing sample was made of blood. CDR3 in amino acids: CASGTSGTANTGELFF. The entire variable domain, with the rest obtained from reference TRBV11-3 and TRBJ2-2, is as follows: EAGVVQSPRYKIIEKKQPVAFWCNPISGHNTLYWYLQNLGQGPELLIRYENEEAVDDSQLPKDRFSAERLKGVDSTLKIQPAELGDSAVYLCASGTSGTANTGELFFGEGSRLTVL.